This T cell receptor beta chain stems from a study of blood T cell repertoires in COVID-19. For the study at large: From the United States, Italy and Spain came samples of acute and convalescent COVID-19. T cells, B-cell-depleted T cells, or PBMCs provided the cDNA or gDNA that served as material.

The CDR3 is 14 residues long. Looked up from germline, CDR1 is SEHNR and CDR2 is FQNEAQ (reference sequence). J gave up 4 bases and V 5 bases, and 6 bases lay outside the gene matches. Per the authors' pipeline: Amplifying reference gene primers gave estimates of nucleated cell counts. Generated by immunoSEQ multiplex PCR, the TCRdb table keeps only in-frame clones and is missing some. Clone size and V and J calls were adopted from that table, with D and trimming inferred from the DNA. Among 90,000 or so clones listed, more than 70% were seen once. This chain links TRBV7-9 with TRBJ2-5; TRBD2 agrees at 8 bases. The clonotype was recovered from a human donor in a cohort sampled during active COVID-19. The sequenced sample consisted of peripheral blood. CDR3 residues: CASSPRTSRETQYF. CDR3 nucleotides: TGTGCCAGCAGCCCCCGGACTAGCAGAGAGACCCAGTACTTC.